The T cell receptor (beta chain) described here comes from a study of blood T cell repertoires in COVID-19. Study details: Collection of acute and convalescent COVID-19 samples took place in the United States, Italy and Spain. In each case, the material was cDNA or gDNA derived from T cells, B-cell-depleted T cells, or PBMCs.

The authors' processing: Reference gene primer amplification in the assay estimated nucleated cell counts. The assay was immunoSEQ multiplex PCR, and TCRdb's table has in-frame clones only and misses some. That table furnishes V, J and clone size, whereas the DNA furnished D and trimming. This table holds about 120,000 clones, approximately 81% found once. Germline V gene data show CDR1 as LNHDA and CDR2 as SQIVND (reference sequence). The CDR3 contains 15 residues. Trimming cost V 6 bases and J 8 bases; bases outside gene matches: 10. The sequence derives from a woman aged 80 or over with acute or convalescent COVID-19. Sequencing was done on a sample of peripheral blood. This sequence joins TRBV19 and TRBJ2-1; 10 bases are a match to TRBD1. CDR3 region: CASRGERGTGDEQFF. The CDR3 DNA sequence: TGTGCCAGTAGGGGAGAAAGGGGGACAGGGGATGAGCAGTTCTTC.